A selection of T cell receptor beta chains follows, all from one sample in a study of cytomegalovirus exposure and HLA in healthy donors. Libraries were prepared by immunoSEQ multiplex PCR; TCRdb keeps only in-frame clonotypes and omits some of them. The data show 150,000 to 200,000 clones, less than 85% seen once. The sequenced material came from PBMCs. These receptors came from a man aged 18 to 30 in good health and CMV-seropositive. Each CDR3 is given with its conserved first and last residue. Clone size is not always given. Where it is, it says once, few, many or a class for expanded clones.

>-|TRBV7-9|TRBJ2-1
CASSSRGLASSYNEQFF
>-|TRBV25-1|TRBJ2-1
CASRVAREQFF
>-|TRBV11-2|TRBJ1-3
CASSLDQGATGNTIYF
>-|TRBV4-1|TRBJ2-5
CASSQTPGTKETQYF
>-|TRBV6-1|TRBJ1-2
CASSESGIDGGYTF
>once|TRBV27|TRBJ2-7
CASSPPGTGGFEQYF
>-|TRBV27|TRBJ1-1
CASSLVSGKIEAFF
>-|TRBV30|TRBJ2-7
CAWGRVRPYEQYF
>-|TRBV5-1|TRBJ1-1
CASSRQSNTEAFF
>-|TRBV7-2|TRBJ2-7
CASSPIAGAYSYEQYF
>-|TRBV7-3|TRBJ2-3
CASSDRAGPDTQYF
>few|TRBV30|TRBJ1-5
CAWRSGFGQPQHF
>-|TRBV30|TRBJ2-2
CAWSTGATGELFF
>-|TRBV6-1|TRBJ1-1
CASSEDRGLNTEAFF
>few|TRBV5-1|TRBJ1-5
CASSFMTGDQPQHF
>-|TRBV5-1|TRBJ2-5
CASSSQGFGETQYF
>-|TRBV5-1|TRBJ2-5
CASSPGGGEETQYF
>-|TRBV28|TRBJ2-7
CASSFRDRGTYEQYF
>-|TRBV5-4|TRBJ2-7
CASSPDRGSYEQYF
>-|TRBV6-5|TRBJ2-1
CASHGESSYNEQFF
>-|TRBV7-2|TRBJ2-3
CASSLHSGTDTQYF
>-|TRBV5-3|TRBJ1-3
CARSPHRLNRNTIYF
>-|TRBV5-1|TRBJ2-5
CASRASGNPQETQYF
>-|TRBV18|TRBJ2-7
CASSPPTGTYEQYF
>-|TRBV21-1|TRBJ2-7
CASSRTGGSKEQYF
>once|TRBV28|TRBJ2-3
CASSLSLTGSDTQYF
>-|TRBV13|TRBJ1-5
CASSLGQGYNQPQHF
>-|TRBV6-5|TRBJ1-4
CASSRTGGEKLFF
>-|TRBV7-2|TRBJ1-5
CASSLGVREGQPQHF
>-|TRBV18|TRBJ2-3
CASRQTSGVSTDTQYF
>-|TRBV6-6|TRBJ1-5
CASSYGQEDQPQHF
>-|TRBV6-1|TRBJ2-3
CASTLIGTRTDTQYF
>-|TRBV2|TRBJ1-1
CASSYQGVGYNTEAFF
>-|TRBV19|TRBJ2-5
CASRLAGTIQETQYF
>-|TRBV4-1|TRBJ2-5
CASSQTGMYQETQYF
>-|TRBV25-1|TRBJ1-1
CASSEENRGGTEAFF
>-|TRBV28|TRBJ2-1
CASSSGTSGDNEQFF
>-|TRBV2|TRBJ2-5
CASSELGGPQETQYF
>-|TRBV19|TRBJ1-5
CASTRRRQPSNQPQHF
>few|TRBV19|TRBJ2-5
CASGITGSGTQYF
>-|TRBV5-1|TRBJ1-1
CASSPRTGQTEAFF
>-|TRBV28|TRBJ1-2
CASSLEGRYGYTF